This T cell receptor beta chain was identified during a study of shared clonotypes between healthy human individuals. Adult donors, all healthy and HIV-negative, had no recent acute infections or vaccinations. Germline V gene lookup returns CDR1 SGHTA and CDR2 FQGNSA. Unmatched junction bases numbered 5, after V lost 6 bases and J lost 4 bases. The CDR3 contains 13 residues. Study findings and constraints: Larger richness was generally estimated for naive than memory subsets. Non-shared clonotypes had lower generation probabilities than clonotypes shared by all four sorted-subset donors. Around 5.4% of naive CD4 clonotypes were common to a handful of donors.

The method was immunoSEQ multiplex PCR; TCRdb's version includes in-frame clones alone and lacks a portion of them. The table includes 600,000 to 750,000 clones, roughly 72% detected once. Turning to this clone: The antigen is not known.

This clonotype originated in a woman aged 25 to 45 in good health. The chain recombines TRBV7-2 with TRBJ1-2; 7 positions agree with TRBD1. Sequencing was carried out using memory CD4+ T cells sorted from blood. This sample's subset: CD45RA-negative fraction. The CDR3 sequence: CASSPDRAYGYTF. CDR3 DNA sequence: TGTGCCAGCAGTCCCGACAGGGCCTATGGCTACACCTTC.